These T cell receptor beta chains were read from a single sample in a study of CD8 T cells in ankylosing spondylitis. One entry per CDR3 protein, called by TCRdb with MiXCR from the 5' RACE reads. This table has 300,000 to 350,000 distinct CDR3 sequences, around 21% appearing once. The sample consisted of blood, either unsorted or a sorted T cell fraction (not recorded which). The receptors originated from a female donor with ankylosing spondylitis or in good health (not recorded which). Each CDR3 is given with its conserved first and last residue. D genes are given only for firm matches. Expanded clones are given a class, and other clones once, few, many or no size at all.

D gene: NA
J gene: TRBJ2-1
clone size: few
V gene: TRBV5-1
CDR3 protein: CASSLDPESNEQFF
CDR3 DNA: TGCGCCAGCAGCTTGGATCCGGAAAGCAATGAGCAGTTCTTC

D gene: NA
J gene: TRBJ2-7
clone size: NA
V gene: TRBV7-9
CDR3 protein: CASSLQAGPRYEQYF
CDR3 DNA: TGTGCCAGCAGCTTACAGGCGGGACCGCGATACGAGCAGTACTTC

D gene: NA
J gene: TRBJ2-1
clone size: few
V gene: TRBV9
CDR3 protein: CASSRQDQRGSYNEQFF
CDR3 DNA: TGTGCCAGCAGTCGACAGGACCAGCGGGGCTCCTACAATGAGCAGTTCTTC

D gene: TRBD1
J gene: TRBJ1-1
clone size: few
V gene: TRBV7-2
CDR3 protein: CASSTPTGRGTEAFF
CDR3 DNA: TGTGCCAGCAGCACCCCGACAGGGCGAGGAACTGAAGCTTTCTTT

D gene: NA
J gene: TRBJ2-4
clone size: NA
V gene: TRBV7-2
CDR3 protein: CASSSRDIQYF
CDR3 DNA: TGTGCCAGCAGCTCAAGAGACATTCAGTACTTC

D gene: TRBD2
J gene: TRBJ2-5
clone size: NA
V gene: TRBV9
CDR3 protein: CASSGRLAKGETQYF
CDR3 DNA: TGTGCCAGCAGCGGGCGACTAGCCAAGGGAGAGACCCAGTACTTC

D gene: NA
J gene: TRBJ2-1
clone size: NA
V gene: TRBV10-3
CDR3 protein: CAISALGAGRVNEQFF
CDR3 DNA: TGTGCCATCAGCGCCCTAGGGGCGGGAAGAGTCAATGAGCAGTTCTTC

D gene: NA
J gene: TRBJ2-5
clone size: few
V gene: TRBV7-9
CDR3 protein: CASSPSPFRTPETQYF
CDR3 DNA: TGTGCCAGCAGCCCTTCCCCCTTTCGGACTCCAGAGACCCAGTACTTC

D gene: NA
J gene: TRBJ1-5
clone size: NA
V gene: TRBV6-1
CDR3 protein: CASSLGRAPPQHF
CDR3 DNA: TGTGCCAGCAGCCTCGGACGGGCTCCGCCCCAGCATTTT

D gene: NA
J gene: TRBJ2-7
clone size: NA
V gene: TRBV11-2
CDR3 protein: CASSLETTGRQYF
CDR3 DNA: TGTGCCAGCAGTTTGGAAACAACGGGCAGGCAGTACTTC

D gene: NA
J gene: TRBJ2-3
clone size: few
V gene: TRBV11-2
CDR3 protein: CASSFADMDTQYF
CDR3 DNA: TGTGCCAGCAGCTTCGCCGATATGGATACGCAGTATTTT

D gene: TRBD1
J gene: TRBJ2-3
clone size: NA
V gene: TRBV7-9
CDR3 protein: CASSPRQGANTQYF
CDR3 DNA: TGTGCCAGCAGCCCGCGACAGGGTGCTAATACGCAGTATTTT

D gene: NA
J gene: TRBJ1-2
clone size: NA
V gene: TRBV6-6
CDR3 protein: CASKGAEYGYTF
CDR3 DNA: TGTGCCAGCAAAGGGGCAGAGTATGGCTACACCTTC

D gene: TRBD2
J gene: TRBJ2-3
clone size: NA
V gene: TRBV10-3
CDR3 protein: CAISERGGRAADTQYF
CDR3 DNA: TGTGCCATCAGTGAGCGGGGCGGGAGGGCCGCAGATACGCAGTATTTT

D gene: TRBD2
J gene: TRBJ2-2
clone size: few
V gene: TRBV29-1
CDR3 protein: CSVRAGGTGELFF
CDR3 DNA: TGCAGCGTCAGAGCGGGAGGAACCGGGGAGCTGTTTTTT

D gene: NA
J gene: TRBJ2-1
clone size: many
V gene: TRBV10-3
CDR3 protein: CAISEGRRDEQFF
CDR3 DNA: TGTGCCATCAGTGAAGGTCGCCGCGATGAGCAGTTCTTC

D gene: NA
J gene: TRBJ2-1
clone size: few
V gene: TRBV12-3/TRBV12-4
CDR3 protein: CASSPKWVDNEQFF
CDR3 DNA: TGTGCCAGCAGTCCCAAATGGGTGGACAATGAGCAGTTCTTC

D gene: NA
J gene: TRBJ1-1
clone size: few
V gene: TRBV25-1
CDR3 protein: CASSPHANTNTEAFF
CDR3 DNA: TGTGCCAGCAGCCCCCATGCCAACACGAACACTGAAGCTTTCTTT

D gene: TRBD2
J gene: TRBJ2-1
clone size: few
V gene: TRBV20-1
CDR3 protein: CSAETTSGRFNEQFF
CDR3 DNA: TGCAGTGCTGAGACGACTAGCGGGAGATTCAATGAGCAGTTCTTC

D gene: TRBD2
J gene: TRBJ2-5
clone size: many
V gene: TRBV29-1
CDR3 protein: CSVGRGTSQETQYF
CDR3 DNA: TGCAGCGTCGGGCGCGGGACTAGCCAAGAGACCCAGTACTTC

D gene: NA
J gene: TRBJ1-4
clone size: NA
V gene: TRBV11-2
CDR3 protein: CASSLSGSRNEKLFF
CDR3 DNA: TGTGCCAGCAGCTTAAGTGGGTCGCGTAATGAAAAACTGTTTTTT

D gene: TRBD2
J gene: TRBJ2-7
clone size: once
V gene: TRBV28
CDR3 protein: CASHKRGLAVYGQQYF
CDR3 DNA: TGTGCCAGCCATAAAAGGGGCCTAGCGGTATACGGACAGCAGTACTTC

D gene: NA
J gene: TRBJ1-1
clone size: few
V gene: TRBV20-1
CDR3 protein: CSARLSTDEAFF
CDR3 DNA: TGCAGTGCTAGGCTCTCAACGGATGAAGCTTTCTTT

D gene: NA
J gene: TRBJ2-1
clone size: few
V gene: TRBV6-6
CDR3 protein: CASTLTSYNEQFF
CDR3 DNA: TGTGCCAGCACCCTGACTAGCTACAATGAGCAGTTCTTC

D gene: NA
J gene: TRBJ1-5
clone size: NA
V gene: TRBV19
CDR3 protein: CASSTTKIGPQPQHF
CDR3 DNA: TGTGCCAGTAGTACGACAAAAATTGGGCCTCAGCCCCAGCATTTT

D gene: NA
J gene: TRBJ1-2
clone size: NA
V gene: TRBV20-1
CDR3 protein: CSARGPGLVGYTF
CDR3 DNA: TGCAGTGCTAGAGGGCCAGGGTTGGTTGGCTACACCTTC

D gene: TRBD2
J gene: TRBJ2-3
clone size: many
V gene: TRBV29-1
CDR3 protein: CSVGLGGSSRDTQYF
CDR3 DNA: TGCAGCGTGGGGCTTGGCGGGAGTAGCAGAGATACGCAGTATTTT

D gene: NA
J gene: TRBJ1-2
clone size: NA
V gene: TRBV24-1
CDR3 protein: CATSEASGSYGYTF
CDR3 DNA: TGTGCCACCAGTGAGGCCTCAGGCTCCTATGGCTACACCTTC

D gene: NA
J gene: TRBJ2-6
clone size: many
V gene: TRBV5-1
CDR3 protein: CASSFSKQSLSGANVLTF
CDR3 DNA: TGCGCCAGCAGCTTTTCAAAACAGAGTCTCTCTGGGGCCAACGTCCTGACTTTC

D gene: NA
J gene: TRBJ2-2
clone size: many
V gene: TRBV4-1
CDR3 protein: CASSQVDLGLHTGELFF
CDR3 DNA: TGCGCCAGCAGCCAAGTGGATTTGGGGCTTCACACCGGGGAGCTGTTTTTT

D gene: TRBD1
J gene: TRBJ1-1
clone size: NA
V gene: TRBV10-3
CDR3 protein: CAISEYRGDTEAFF
CDR3 DNA: TGTGCCATCAGTGAGTACAGGGGGGACACTGAAGCTTTCTTT

D gene: NA
J gene: TRBJ2-1
clone size: NA
V gene: TRBV10-3
CDR3 protein: CAISSVREKLNEQFF
CDR3 DNA: TGTGCCATCAGTTCCGTCCGGGAGAAACTCAATGAGCAGTTCTTC

D gene: NA
J gene: TRBJ1-6
clone size: NA
V gene: TRBV6-5
CDR3 protein: CASSYGGSPLHF
CDR3 DNA: TGTGCCAGCAGTTACGGGGGTTCACCCCTCCACTTT

D gene: TRBD2
J gene: TRBJ2-1
clone size: NA
V gene: TRBV4-3
CDR3 protein: CASSPLAGTSGRRTYNEQFF
CDR3 DNA: TGCGCCAGCAGCCCCTTGGCCGGGACTAGCGGGAGGCGCACATACAATGAGCAGTTCTTC

D gene: TRBD1
J gene: TRBJ2-1
clone size: many
V gene: TRBV5-5
CDR3 protein: CASSFRGQGNNEQFF
CDR3 DNA: TGTGCCAGCAGCTTTCGGGGACAGGGGAATAATGAGCAGTTCTTC

D gene: TRBD2
J gene: TRBJ2-1
clone size: NA
V gene: TRBV7-9
CDR3 protein: CASSLSGGSNEQFF
CDR3 DNA: TGTGCCAGCAGCTTGAGCGGGGGGAGCAATGAGCAGTTCTTC

D gene: NA
J gene: TRBJ2-5
clone size: NA
V gene: TRBV7-8
CDR3 protein: CASSLVRNQEIQYF
CDR3 DNA: TGTGCCAGCAGCTTAGTCCGAAACCAAGAGATCCAGTACTTC

D gene: NA
J gene: TRBJ1-2
clone size: few
V gene: TRBV20-1
CDR3 protein: CSAIAAILGYTF
CDR3 DNA: TGCAGTGCTATAGCGGCGATTTTGGGCTACACCTTC

D gene: NA
J gene: TRBJ2-1
clone size: NA
V gene: TRBV6-1
CDR3 protein: CASSPGPGLGGPSYNEQFF
CDR3 DNA: TGTGCCAGCAGCCCCGGGCCGGGACTCGGGGGTCCCTCCTACAATGAGCAGTTCTTC

D gene: NA
J gene: TRBJ2-6
clone size: NA
V gene: TRBV6-5
CDR3 protein: CASSYSLGPGANVLTF
CDR3 DNA: TGTGCCAGCAGTTACTCCTTGGGGCCTGGGGCCAACGTCCTGACTTTC

D gene: TRBD2
J gene: TRBJ2-1
clone size: NA
V gene: TRBV7-3
CDR3 protein: CASSLTGRANEQFF
CDR3 DNA: TGTGCCAGCAGCTTAACGGGGAGGGCTAATGAGCAGTTCTTC

D gene: NA
J gene: TRBJ2-1
clone size: few
V gene: TRBV4-1
CDR3 protein: CASNQGLTDNEQFF
CDR3 DNA: TGCGCCAGCAACCAGGGACTTACGGACAATGAGCAGTTCTTC

D gene: NA
J gene: TRBJ1-2
clone size: many
V gene: TRBV4-2
CDR3 protein: CASSPRVLYGYTF
CDR3 DNA: TGTGCCAGCAGCCCCCGGGTGCTCTATGGCTACACCTTC

D gene: NA
J gene: TRBJ2-1
clone size: few
V gene: TRBV4-2
CDR3 protein: CASSRRQDRGSGYNEQFF
CDR3 DNA: TGTGCCAGCAGCCGGAGACAGGATAGAGGGTCAGGGTACAATGAGCAGTTCTTC

D gene: NA
J gene: TRBJ1-3
clone size: NA
V gene: TRBV3-1
CDR3 protein: CASSQEHNSGNTIYF
CDR3 DNA: TGTGCCAGCAGCCAAGAGCACAACTCTGGAAACACCATATATTTT

D gene: NA
J gene: TRBJ2-1
clone size: NA
V gene: TRBV20-1
CDR3 protein: CSASGAGEGQFF
CDR3 DNA: TGCAGTGCTTCCGGGGCTGGAGAGGGGCAGTTCTTC

D gene: NA
J gene: TRBJ2-2
clone size: few
V gene: TRBV20-1
CDR3 protein: CSARGAEGAGELFF
CDR3 DNA: TGCAGTGCTAGAGGAGCGGAGGGGGCCGGGGAGCTGTTTTTT